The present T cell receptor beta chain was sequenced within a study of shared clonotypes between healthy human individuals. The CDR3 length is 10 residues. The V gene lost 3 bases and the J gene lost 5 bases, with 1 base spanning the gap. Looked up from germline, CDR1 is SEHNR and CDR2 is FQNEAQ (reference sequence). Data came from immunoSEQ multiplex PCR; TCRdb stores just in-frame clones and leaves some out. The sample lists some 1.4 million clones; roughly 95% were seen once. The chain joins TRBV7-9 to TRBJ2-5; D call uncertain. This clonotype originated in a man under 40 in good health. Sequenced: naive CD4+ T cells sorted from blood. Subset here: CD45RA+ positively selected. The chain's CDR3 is CASSFETQYF. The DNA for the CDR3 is TGTGCCAGCAGCTTTGAGACCCAGTACTTC.